Presented here are 27 T cell receptor beta chains from one specimen sequenced in a study of shared clonotypes between healthy human individuals (TCRdb year 2020). Library preparation used the immunoSEQ multiplex PCR assay. TCRdb mirrors the immuneACCESS table, restricted to in-frame sequences. Some clones are absent from its copies; in checked studies, under half trace to an unresolved V gene, and the reason for the others is unknown. Within this sample are about 2.3 million clones, with 93% of them counted one time only. The ten largest clones capture roughly 0.36% of the sample. The sequencing input was naive CD4+ T cells from PBMCs. Interpreted using the paper, the cell subset or site label stands for: CD45RA+ positively selected. All receptors come from a man in his late teens or twenties in good health. Some clones in this sample may be carry-over from other donors' samples.

The rearrangement links TRBV12-2 to TRBJ2-5; the table's D call TRBD2 went unverified against the DNA. TRBV12-2 is a documented pseudogene. This CDR3 is 14 amino acids long. CDR3 protein: CASRASLGGETQYF. The CDR3 DNA reads TGTGCAAGTCGCGCCTCACTAGGCGGGGAGACCCAGTACTTC.

CDR3 protein: CASSAYPGTALNYGYTF. Written as DNA, the CDR3 is TGTGCCAGCAGCGCATACCCCGGGACAGCTTTAAACTATGGCTACACCTTC. The J gene is TRBJ1-2, the V gene TRBV9; 7 positions agree with TRBD1. CDR1 is SGDLS and CDR2 is YYNGEE in the germline V gene. The CDR3 loop spans 17 amino acids. Losses at the gene ends were 3 bases for V and 2 bases for J; bases not matched to a gene: 13.

To note about this clone: The same CDR3 can be traced to other DNA sequences in this sample. This chain links TRBV19 with TRBJ1-5; a possible D gene is TRBD1 (5 bases). The CDR3 loop spans 13 amino acids. The germline gives CDR1 LNHDA, CDR2 SQIVND (reference sequence). V was pared by 3 bases and J by 4 bases, with 7 bases between. The CDR3 coding sequence is TGTGCCAGTAGTATTGAGGGGAATCAGCCCCAGCATTTT. Its protein is CASSIEGNQPQHF.

The V gene is TRBV6-5, the J gene TRBJ2-2; the D is unclear. V was shortened by 5 bases and J by 6 bases, with 13 bases between the two germline ends. The CDR3 sequence is 14 residues long. Germline V lookup: CDR1 MNHEY, CDR2 SVGAGI. CDR3 nucleotides: TGTGCCAGCAGTCCCCGAGGCCCGGCCGGGGAGCTGTTTTTT. Encoded protein: CASSPRGPAGELFF.

The rearrangement joins TRBV30 to TRBJ1-2, with D uncertain. V was clipped by 4 bases and J by 7 bases, with 13 bases between them. There are 12 residues in the CDR3. CDR1 and CDR2 from the germline V gene are GTSNPN and SVGIG (reference sequence). Here the CDR3 reads CAWNSYMSGYTF. CDR3 in DNA: TGTGCCTGGAACAGTTATATGTCTGGCTACACCTTC.

The chain recombines TRBV5-5 with TRBJ1-1; TRBD1 might be the D (5 bases). CDR1 SGHKS and CDR2 YYEKEE come from the germline V gene (reference sequence). V lost 7 bases, J lost 0 bases, and 10 bases lay in between. This CDR3 contains 13 residues. The CDR3 region is CASEGMLNTEAFF. The CDR3 nucleotides read TGTGCCAGCGAGGGGATGTTGAACACTGAAGCTTTCTTT.

The chain recombines TRBV7-9 with TRBJ2-3; D is possibly TRBD1 or TRBD2 (6 bases each). Germline V CDR1 and CDR2: SEHNR, FQNEAQ (reference sequence). This CDR3 spans 13 amino acids. V was shortened by 8 bases and J by 10 bases, with 19 bases between the two germline ends. This chain's CDR3 is CASPDSPGAPQYF. CDR3 coding DNA: TGTGCCAGCCCGGACTCACCGGGGGCGCCGCAGTATTTT.

The genes are TRBV27 and TRBJ2-2; 7 bases are shared with TRBD1. The CDR3 sequence is 15 residues long. CDR1 MNHEY and CDR2 SMNVEV come from the germline V gene (reference sequence). Trimming removed 3 bases from V and 6 bases from J; junction bases left unmatched: 7. The CDR3 bases are TGTGCCAGCAGTTTGAAACACAGGGGACCCGGGGAGCTGTTTTTT. This encodes CASSLKHRGPGELFF.

This chain joins TRBV9 and TRBJ1-1; 8 positions match TRBD1. The CDR3 covers 18 residues. Germline loops: CDR1 SGDLS, CDR2 YYNGEE. V trimming: 0 bases; J trimming: 2 bases; junction bases outside the gene matches: 12. CDR3 DNA sequence: TGTGCCAGCAGCGTAGCCACCGGGTGGGGACAGGTAAACACTGAAGCTTTCTTT. Encoded protein: CASSVATGWGQVNTEAFF.

The chain recombines TRBV10-1 with TRBJ2-6; D gene uncertain. This CDR3 spans 17 amino acids. V gave up 3 bases and J gave up 0 bases, with 12 bases separating them. Germline lookup yields CDR1 WNHNN and CDR2 SYGVQD (reference sequence). Written as DNA, the CDR3 is TGCGCCAGCAGTGAAGGGCTAAAAAGCTCTGGGGCCAACGTCCTGACTTTC. It codes for CASSEGLKSSGANVLTF.

The rearrangement uses TRBV28 and TRBJ2-3, with 9 bases fitting TRBD2. J lost 2 bases, V lost 5 bases, and 8 bases had no gene match. Germline V lookup: CDR1 MDHEN, CDR2 SYDVKM. This CDR3 has 16 amino acids. CDR3 DNA sequence: TGTGCCAGCAGTGGAGGGACTAGCAGCCCCACAGATACGCAGTATTTT. Protein: CASSGGTSSPTDTQYF. Full variable domain (rest looked up from reference TRBV28 and TRBJ2-3): DVKVTQSSRYLVKRTGEKVFLECVQDMDHENMFWYRQDPGLGLRLIYFSYDVKMKEKGDIPEGYSVSREKKERFSLILESASTNQTSMYLCASSGGTSSPTDTQYFGPGTRLTVL.

The CDR3 spells CASRWGLAGGTDTQYF. The CDR3 DNA reads as TGCGCCAGCAGATGGGGACTAGCGGGAGGAACGGATACGCAGTATTTT. The chain couples TRBV5-1 to TRBJ2-3; TRBD2 matches at 15 bases. V lost 5 bases to trimming and J lost 6 bases; unmatched junction nucleotides: 7. This CDR3 spans 16 amino acids. Germline V gene data show CDR1 as SGHRS and CDR2 as YFSETQ.

The count of this clone is one. The genes are TRBV6-5 and TRBJ2-7; D not resolved. The CDR3 runs to 12 residues. The ends were cut back, 6 bases at V and 6 bases at J, with 12 bases in the middle. Germline CDR1 and CDR2: MNHEY and SVGAGI. For the CDR3, the DNA is TGTGCCAGCAGCCCTCTGAGTGGCGAGCAGTACTTC. This sequence encodes CASSPLSGEQYF.

This sequence joins TRBV7-9 and TRBJ2-6; the D is unclear. Germline V gene lookup returns CDR1 SEHNR and CDR2 FQNEAQ (reference sequence). V gave up 8 bases and J gave up 4 bases, with 0 bases separating them. This CDR3 spans 10 amino acids. CDR3 sequence (DNA): TGTGCCAGCGGGGCCAACGTCCTGACTTTC. It encodes CASGANVLTF.

With respect to this clone: The sample carries other DNA sequences with the same CDR3. The gene calls are TRBV5-1 and TRBJ2-1; weak D call: TRBD2 (5 bases). The germline V gene has CDR1 SGHRS and CDR2 YFSETQ. V was clipped by 0 bases and J by 5 bases, with 9 bases between them. The CDR3 sequence is 14 residues long. CDR3 DNA sequence: TGCGCCAGCAGCTTGGATCTAGCAGACAATGAGCAGTTCTTC. Translating it yields CASSLDLADNEQFF. The entire variable domain, with the rest obtained from reference TRBV5-1 and TRBJ2-1, is as follows: KAGVTQTPRYLIKTRGQQVTLSCSPISGHRSVSWYQQTPGQGLQFLFEYFSETQRNKGNFPGRFSGRQFSNSRSEMNVSTLELGDSALYLCASSLDLADNEQFFGPGTRLTVL.

This chain links TRBV2 with TRBJ2-7, with 7 bases that match TRBD1. This CDR3 spans 14 amino acids. From germline, CDR1 is SNHLY and CDR2 FYNNEI. The V and J ends lost 5 bases and 4 bases, in that order; junction bases with no gene match: 8. CDR3 sequence reads: CASSSQGDLYEQYF. As DNA, the CDR3 is TGTGCCAGCAGTTCCCAGGGGGACCTGTACGAGCAGTACTTC.

The gene calls are TRBV5-4 and TRBJ1-3, with 10 nucleotides matching TRBD1. The germline gives CDR1 SGHNT, CDR2 YYREEE (reference sequence). CDR3 length: 17 residues. J gave up 4 bases and V 3 bases, and 10 bases lay outside the gene matches. CDR3 in amino acids: CASSSGQGVYEGNTIYF. CDR3 sequence (DNA): TGTGCCAGCAGCTCCGGACAGGGGGTCTACGAGGGAAACACCATATATTTT.

Only one count was recorded for this clone. This sequence joins TRBV7-9 and TRBJ1-2, with 7 bases that match TRBD1. The length of the CDR3 is 13 residues. V shed 2 bases, J shed 3 bases, and the junction held 0 bases outside the gene matches. CDR1 and CDR2 (germline): SEHNR, FQNEAQ (reference sequence). This CDR3 is CASSLQGDYGYTF. CDR3 DNA: TGTGCCAGCAGCTTACAGGGGGACTATGGCTACACCTTC. The complete variable domain, with remaining parts taken from reference TRBV7-9 and TRBJ1-2, reads DTGVSQNPRHKITKRGQNVTFRCDPISEHNRLYWYRQTLGQGPEFLTYFQNEAQLEKSRLLSDRFSAERPKGSFSTLEIQRTEQGDSAMYLCASSLQGDYGYTFGSGTRLTVV.

V gene TRBV5-1 combines with J gene TRBJ2-4; D possibly corresponds to TRBD1 (6 bases). Germline-derived CDR1 and CDR2 are SGHRS and YFSETQ. The CDR3 extends over 17 amino acids. V was clipped by 4 bases and J by 0 bases, with 17 bases between them. The chain's CDR3 is CASSLGQRNIAKNIQYF. DNA for the CDR3: TGCGCCAGCAGCCTCGGACAGCGTAATATAGCCAAAAACATTCAGTACTTC.

The V call is TRBV5-5, the J call TRBJ2-7; D remains ambiguous. This CDR3 has 15 residues. Between the trimmed V and J ends, which lost 4 bases and 2 bases, there was a span of 16 bases. Germline loops: CDR1 SGHKS, CDR2 YYEKEE (reference sequence). CDR3 DNA: TGTGCCAGCAGCCCTTTCCCGGACCGGACCTACGAGCAGTACTTC. As protein: CASSPFPDRTYEQYF.

V gene TRBV7-9 combines with J gene TRBJ2-1, with no clear D. V was shortened by 3 bases and J by 9 bases, with 9 bases between the two germline ends. Germline lookup yields CDR1 SEHNR and CDR2 FQNEAQ (reference sequence). The CDR3 is 12 amino acids. The CDR3 sequence: CASSFLGPEQFF. The DNA for the CDR3 is TGTGCCAGCAGCTTTCTGGGCCCTGAGCAGTTCTTC.

The V and J genes are TRBV7-9 and TRBJ2-7; 8 bases match TRBD1. CDR1 SEHNR and CDR2 FQNEAQ come from the germline V gene (reference sequence). The CDR3 is made up of 14 amino acids. Trimming cost V 2 bases and J 7 bases; bases outside gene matches: 7. For the CDR3, the DNA is TGTGCCAGCAGCTTAAGGCAGGGGGCCGGGGAGCAGTACTTC. This translates into CASSLRQGAGEQYF.

The chain is built from TRBV6-1 and TRBJ2-1; D gene unclear. The CDR3 has 12 residues. Looked up from germline, CDR1 is MNHNS and CDR2 is SASEGT. The V end lost 5 bases, the J end lost 11 bases, and 13 bases lay between the germline ends. Here the CDR3 reads CASSPPVVQQFF. Written as DNA, the CDR3 is TGTGCCAGCAGTCCCCCGGTGGTCCAGCAGTTCTTC.

This clone was found once. The rearrangement joins TRBV15 to TRBJ2-6; D uncertain. The CDR3 length is 18 residues. Trimming cost V 0 bases and J 0 bases, with 12 bases left between them. Per the germline V gene, CDR1 is LNHNV and CDR2 is YYDKDF (reference sequence). Written as DNA, the CDR3 is TGTGCCACCAGCAGAGATTGGGCCGGATTCTCTGGGGCCAACGTCCTGACTTTC. It codes for CATSRDWAGFSGANVLTF. The whole variable domain, remainder taken from reference TRBV15 and TRBJ2-6, is DAMVIQNPRYQVTQFGKPVTLSCSQTLNHNVMYWYQQKSSQAPKLLFHYYDKDFNNEADTPDNFQSRRPNTSFCFLDIRSPGLGDTAMYLCATSRDWAGFSGANVLTFGAGSRLTVL.

V is TRBV28 and J is TRBJ1-2; 9 bases fit TRBD1. The CDR3 length is 15 residues. Germline values: CDR1 MDHEN, CDR2 SYDVKM. The J segment lost 3 bases and the V segment lost 6 bases, leaving 8 bases of the junction unmatched. CDR3 in amino acids: CASRTLTGGHYGYTF. The CDR3 DNA reads as TGTGCCAGCAGGACTTTGACAGGGGGTCACTATGGCTACACCTTC.

The genes are TRBV5-1 and TRBJ1-3; a possible D gene is TRBD1 (5 bases). This CDR3 is built from 14 residues. CDR1 and CDR2 from the germline V gene are SGHRS and YFSETQ. Trimming left V 5 bases short and J 4 bases short, with 13 bases between. The CDR3: CASREGTAGNTIYF. The CDR3 DNA sequence: TGCGCCAGCAGGGAGGGGACCGCAGGAAACACCATATATTTT.

The chain is built from TRBV6-1 and TRBJ2-1; 10 nucleotides align to TRBD2. V dropped 1 base and J dropped 12; count of bases not matched to a gene: 3. Germline lookup yields CDR1 MNHNS and CDR2 SASEGT. This CDR3 contains 13 residues. The CDR3 is CASSEEVAGGQFF. The CDR3 DNA is TGTGCCAGCAGTGAAGAAGTAGCGGGAGGGCAGTTCTTC.